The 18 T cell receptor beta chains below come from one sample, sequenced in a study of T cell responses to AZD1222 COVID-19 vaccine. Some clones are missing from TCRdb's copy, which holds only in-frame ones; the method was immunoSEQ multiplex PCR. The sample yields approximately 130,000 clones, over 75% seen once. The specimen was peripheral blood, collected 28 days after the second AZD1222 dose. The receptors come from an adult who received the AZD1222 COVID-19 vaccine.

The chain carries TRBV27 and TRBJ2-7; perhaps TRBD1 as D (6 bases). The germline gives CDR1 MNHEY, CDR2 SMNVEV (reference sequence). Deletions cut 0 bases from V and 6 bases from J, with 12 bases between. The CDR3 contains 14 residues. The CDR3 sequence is CASSLSGGGGEQYF. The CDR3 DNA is TGTGCCAGCAGTTTATCAGGGGGTGGAGGCGAGCAGTACTTC.

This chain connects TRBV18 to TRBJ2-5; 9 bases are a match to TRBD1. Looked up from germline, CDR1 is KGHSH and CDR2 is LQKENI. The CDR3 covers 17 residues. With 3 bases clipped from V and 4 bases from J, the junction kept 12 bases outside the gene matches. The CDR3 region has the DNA TGTGCCAGCTCACCCTCGACAGGGGGGGGATCAGGAGAGACCCAGTACTTC. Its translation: CASSPSTGGGSGETQYF.

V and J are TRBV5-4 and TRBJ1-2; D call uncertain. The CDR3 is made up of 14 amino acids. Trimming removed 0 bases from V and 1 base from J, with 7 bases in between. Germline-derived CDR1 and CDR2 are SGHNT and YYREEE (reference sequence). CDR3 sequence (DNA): TGTGCCAGCAGCTTGGTAGACCATAACTATGGCTACACCTTC. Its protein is CASSLVDHNYGYTF. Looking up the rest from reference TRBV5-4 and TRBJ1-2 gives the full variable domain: ETGVTQSPTHLIKTRGQQVTLRCSSQSGHNTVSWYQQALGQGPQFIFQYYREEENGRGNFPPRFSGLQFPNYSSELNVNALELDDSALYLCASSLVDHNYGYTFGSGTRLTVV.

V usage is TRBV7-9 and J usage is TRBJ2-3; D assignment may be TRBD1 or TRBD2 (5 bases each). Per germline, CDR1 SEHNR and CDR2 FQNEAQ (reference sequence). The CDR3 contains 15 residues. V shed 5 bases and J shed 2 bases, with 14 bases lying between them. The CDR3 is CASSRRDGYTDTQYF. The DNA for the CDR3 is TGTGCCAGCAGCCGCCGGGACGGATACACAGATACGCAGTATTTT.

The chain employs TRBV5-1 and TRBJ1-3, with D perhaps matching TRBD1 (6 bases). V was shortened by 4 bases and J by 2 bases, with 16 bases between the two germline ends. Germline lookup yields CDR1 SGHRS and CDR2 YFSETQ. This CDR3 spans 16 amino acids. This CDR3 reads CASSLGTFPAGNTIYF. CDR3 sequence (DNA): TGCGCCAGCAGCCTAGGGACATTCCCGGCTGGAAACACCATATATTTT.

This chain's CDR3 is CASSQDLTSGRTNEQFF. DNA for the CDR3: TGTGCCAGCAGCCAAGATTTGACTAGCGGGCGCACCAATGAGCAGTTCTTC. V usage is TRBV3-1 (or the pseudogene TRBV3-2) and J usage is TRBJ2-1, with 10 bases fitting TRBD2. The V gene end was trimmed by 0 bases and the J gene end by 6 bases; junction bases not matched to a gene: 8. Germline CDR1 LGHDT, CDR2 YNNKEL (reference sequence). The CDR3 is 17 residues long.

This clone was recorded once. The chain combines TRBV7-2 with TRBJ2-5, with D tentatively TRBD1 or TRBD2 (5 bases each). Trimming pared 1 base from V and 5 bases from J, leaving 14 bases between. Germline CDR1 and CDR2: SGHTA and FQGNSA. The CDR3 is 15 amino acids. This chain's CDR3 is CASSLVASSGETQYF. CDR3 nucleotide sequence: TGTGCCAGCAGCTTAGTAGCTAGCTCAGGGGAGACCCAGTACTTC. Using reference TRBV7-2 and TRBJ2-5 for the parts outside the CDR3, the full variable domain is GAGVSQSPSNKVTEKGKDVELRCDPISGHTALYWYRQSLGQGLEFLIYFQGNSAPDKSGLPSDRFSAERTGGSVSTLTIQRTQQEDSAVYLCASSLVASSGETQYFGPGTRLLVL.

CDR3 sequence (DNA): TGTGCCAGTAGTATACAAGGGGATGCTAACTATGGCTACACCTTC. Protein product: CASSIQGDANYGYTF. This sequence joins TRBV19 and TRBJ1-2, with D maybe TRBD1 (5 bases). Trimming took off 2 bases at V and 0 bases at J, with 10 bases between the two ends. Per germline, CDR1 LNHDA and CDR2 SQIVND (reference sequence). There are 15 residues in the CDR3. The entire variable domain, with the rest obtained from reference TRBV19 and TRBJ1-2, is as follows: DGGITQSPKYLFRKEGQNVTLSCEQNLNHDAMYWYRQDPGQGLRLIYYSQIVNDFQKGDIAEGYSVSREKKESFPLTVTSAQKNPTAFYLCASSIQGDANYGYTFGSGTRLTVV.

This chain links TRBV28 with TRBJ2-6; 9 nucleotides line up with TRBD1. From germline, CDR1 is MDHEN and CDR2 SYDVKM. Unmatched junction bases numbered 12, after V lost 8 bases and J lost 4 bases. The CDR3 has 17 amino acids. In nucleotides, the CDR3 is TGTGCCAGCTCAGTCGACAGGGGGGACGCCGGGGCCAACGTCCTGACTTTC. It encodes CASSVDRGDAGANVLTF.

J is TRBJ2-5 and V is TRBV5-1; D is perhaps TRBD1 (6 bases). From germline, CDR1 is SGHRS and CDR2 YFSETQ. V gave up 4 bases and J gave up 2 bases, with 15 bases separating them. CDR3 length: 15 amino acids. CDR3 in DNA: TGCGCCAGCAGCCGTTATGGGGGCAGTCAAGAGACCCAGTACTTC. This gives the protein CASSRYGGSQETQYF.

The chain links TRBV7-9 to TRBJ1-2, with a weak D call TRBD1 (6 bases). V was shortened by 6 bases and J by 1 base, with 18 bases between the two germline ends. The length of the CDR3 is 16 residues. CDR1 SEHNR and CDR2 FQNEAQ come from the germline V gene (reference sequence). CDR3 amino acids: CASSRQVTLINYGYTF. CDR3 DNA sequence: TGTGCCAGCAGTAGACAGGTTACCCTTATTAACTATGGCTACACCTTC.

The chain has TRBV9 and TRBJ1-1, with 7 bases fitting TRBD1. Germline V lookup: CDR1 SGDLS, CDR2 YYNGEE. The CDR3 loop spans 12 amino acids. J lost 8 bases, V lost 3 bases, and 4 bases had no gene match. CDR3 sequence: CASSADREEAFF. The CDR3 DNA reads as TGTGCCAGCAGCGCCGACAGGGAGGAAGCTTTCTTT.

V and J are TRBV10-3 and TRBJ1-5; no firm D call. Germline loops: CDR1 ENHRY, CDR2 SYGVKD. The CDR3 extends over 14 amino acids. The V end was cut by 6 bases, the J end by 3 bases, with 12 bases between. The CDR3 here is CAISYTANNQPQHF. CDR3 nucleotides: TGTGCCATCAGCTATACAGCGAACAATCAGCCCCAGCATTTT.

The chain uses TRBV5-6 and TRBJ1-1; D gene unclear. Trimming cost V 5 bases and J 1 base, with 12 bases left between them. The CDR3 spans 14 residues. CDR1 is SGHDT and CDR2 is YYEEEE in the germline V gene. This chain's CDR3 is CASSFRAANTEAFF. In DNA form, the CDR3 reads TGTGCCAGCAGTTTTCGGGCCGCGAACACTGAAGCTTTCTTT. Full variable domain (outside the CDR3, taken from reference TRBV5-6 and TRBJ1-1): DAGVTQSPTHLIKTRGQQVTLRCSPKSGHDTVSWYQQALGQGPQFIFQYYEEEERQRGNFPDRFSGHQFPNYSSELNVNALLLGDSALYLCASSFRAANTEAFFGQGTRLTVV.

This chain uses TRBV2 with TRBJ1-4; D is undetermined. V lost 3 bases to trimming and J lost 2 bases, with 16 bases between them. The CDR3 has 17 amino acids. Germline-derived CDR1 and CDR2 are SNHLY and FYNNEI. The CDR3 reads CASSDSQFLPTNEKLFF. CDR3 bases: TGTGCCAGCAGTGATAGTCAGTTCTTACCCACTAATGAAAAACTGTTTTTT. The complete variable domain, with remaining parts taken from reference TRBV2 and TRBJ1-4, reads EPEVTQTPSHQVTQMGQEVILRCVPISNHLYFYWYRQILGQKVEFLVSFYNNEISEKSEIFDDQFSVERPDGSNFTLKIRSTKLEDSAMYFCASSDSQFLPTNEKLFFGSGTQLSVL.

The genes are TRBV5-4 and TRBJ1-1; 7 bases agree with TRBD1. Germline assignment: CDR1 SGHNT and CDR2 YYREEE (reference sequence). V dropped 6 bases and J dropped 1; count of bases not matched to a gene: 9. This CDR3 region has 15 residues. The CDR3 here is CASTPPGTENTEAFF. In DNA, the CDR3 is TGTGCCAGCACCCCACCCGGGACAGAGAACACTGAAGCTTTCTTT.

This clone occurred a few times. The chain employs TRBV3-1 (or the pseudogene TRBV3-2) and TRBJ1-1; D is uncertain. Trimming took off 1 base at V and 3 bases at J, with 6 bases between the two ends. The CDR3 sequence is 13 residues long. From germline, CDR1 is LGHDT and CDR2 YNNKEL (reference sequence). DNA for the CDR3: TGTGCCAGCAGCCAAGGGACGGACACTGAAGCTTTCTTT. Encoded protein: CASSQGTDTEAFF.

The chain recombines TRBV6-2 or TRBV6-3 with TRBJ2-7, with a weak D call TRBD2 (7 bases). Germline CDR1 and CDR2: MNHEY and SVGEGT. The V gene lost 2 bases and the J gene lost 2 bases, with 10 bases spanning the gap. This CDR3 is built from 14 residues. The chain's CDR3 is CASSYGGAPYEQYF. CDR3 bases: TGTGCCAGCAGTTACGGGGGGGCCCCCTACGAGCAGTACTTC.